A single TCR beta chain is shown here with its context. The antigen is undetermined. This sample stems from a study of T cell clusters in autoimmune cytopenias. Germline CDR1 and CDR2: DFQATT and SNEGSKA (reference sequence). The CDR3 runs 14 residues. TRB amplification used roughly 250 ng of peripheral blood genomic DNA. Study-wide results and caveats: Compared with active autoimmune hepatitis patients, healthy donors showed almost three-fold more exclusive TRB clusters. Primary autoimmune cytopenia patients seemingly lacked the physiological T cell clusters found in healthy donors.

TRB was amplified by touch-down multiplex PCR, primer pools A and B combined. TCRdb reprocessed the multiplex PCR reads, with one entry per CDR3 protein and no DNA. The sample table sets out 5,600 or so distinct CDR3 sequences. These data also formed part of another study, on T cell repertoires in aging, cancer and after chemotherapy.

V and J are TRBV20-1 and TRBJ1-1. This clonotype originated in a human donor in good health. The sequenced sample was peripheral blood. CDR3 in amino acids: CSARFSYSGTEAFF.